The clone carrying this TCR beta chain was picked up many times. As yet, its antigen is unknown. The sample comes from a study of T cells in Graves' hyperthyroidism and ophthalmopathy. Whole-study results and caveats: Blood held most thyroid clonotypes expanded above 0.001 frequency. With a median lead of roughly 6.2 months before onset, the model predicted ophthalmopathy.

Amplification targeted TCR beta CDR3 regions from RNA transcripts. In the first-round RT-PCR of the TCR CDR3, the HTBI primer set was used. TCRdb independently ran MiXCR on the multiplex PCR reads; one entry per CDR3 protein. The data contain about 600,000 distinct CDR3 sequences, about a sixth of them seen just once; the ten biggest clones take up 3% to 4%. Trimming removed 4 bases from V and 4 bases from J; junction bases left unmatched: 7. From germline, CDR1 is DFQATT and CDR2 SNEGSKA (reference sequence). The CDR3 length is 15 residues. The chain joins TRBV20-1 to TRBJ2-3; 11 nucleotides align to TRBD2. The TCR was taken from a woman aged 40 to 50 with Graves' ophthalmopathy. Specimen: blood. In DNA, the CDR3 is TGCAGTGCTACTCGACTAGCGGGACGGGCAGATACGCAGTATTTT. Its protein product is CSATRLAGRADTQYF.